Included here is one TCR beta chain sequence, with context. Its antigen is unidentified. V gave up 6 bases and J gave up 5 bases, with 11 bases separating them. The CDR3 runs to 14 residues. CDR1 is MGHDK, CDR2 SYGVNS, per germline. These data are taken from a study of T-cell reconstitution after alpha-beta-depleted transplantation in children. Unique molecular identifiers were built into the TCRbeta library. Each CDR3 protein is one row after TCRdb ran MiXCR on the PCR reads. The profile shows approximately 520,000 distinct CDR3 sequences, roughly an eighth of them singletons. Findings of the study overall: After transplant, at about two months, alpha-beta T cells were reportedly derived from several hundred expanded graft clones. T-cell numbers and diversity, one year after transplant, stemmed largely from T cells that were newly produced. For some patients, TCRbeta diversity was high at day 60 because of recipient T cells and thymic progenitors that survived.

Sequences were derived from PBMCs, mostly from graft donor cells, sampled 180 days after TCRalphabeta/CD19-depleted stem cell transplant. The chain joins TRBV25-1 to TRBJ1-6, with a tentative D call TRBD1 (5 bases). This TCR was recovered from a female patient aged 2-9 years who had a stem cell transplant for aplastic anemia, so the T cells may come from the graft donor. The CDR3 coding sequence is TGTGCCAGCAGGCAGTCGACAGATAATTCACCCCTCCACTTT. It yields the protein CASRQSTDNSPLHF.